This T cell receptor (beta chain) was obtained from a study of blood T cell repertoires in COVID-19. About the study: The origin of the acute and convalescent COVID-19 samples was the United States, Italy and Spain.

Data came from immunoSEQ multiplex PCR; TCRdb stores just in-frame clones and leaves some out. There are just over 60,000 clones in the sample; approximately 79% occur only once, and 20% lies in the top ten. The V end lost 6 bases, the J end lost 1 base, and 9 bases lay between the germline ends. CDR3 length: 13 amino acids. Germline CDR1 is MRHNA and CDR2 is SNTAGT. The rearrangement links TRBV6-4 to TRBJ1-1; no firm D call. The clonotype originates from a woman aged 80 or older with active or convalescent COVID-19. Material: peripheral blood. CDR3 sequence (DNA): TGTGCCAGCAGGAGGGCAGGGAACACTGAAGCTTTCTTT. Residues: CASRRAGNTEAFF.